A single T cell receptor beta chain is shown here with its context. The CDR3 length is 13 residues. Germline V gene sequence: CDR1 DFQATT, CDR2 SNEGSKA (reference sequence). Trimming took 3 bases from V and 0 from J, leaving 8 bases between them. The data originate from a study of T cells after yellow fever vaccination. Making TCR cDNA involved 5'RACE template switching, which added UMIs and a universal primer site. TCRdb re-called the 5' RACE reads with MiXCR, one entry per CDR3 protein. The sample carries hundreds of thousands of distinct CDR3 sequences, around 8.1% recorded once. The sample here was PBMCs, taken 45 days after the first yellow fever vaccination. V is TRBV20-1 and J is TRBJ1-1; possibly TRBD1 for D (6 bases). The source is a man between 18 and 35 years old who received the YFV17D yellow fever vaccine. The CDR3 protein is CSARDSLNTEAFF. In nucleotides, the CDR3 is TGCAGTGCTAGGGACAGCTTGAACACTGAAGCTTTCTTT.